This T cell receptor beta chain was captured by sequencing in a study of blood T cell repertoires in COVID-19. In the original analysis: Estimation of nucleated cell counts relied on the amplification of reference gene primers. Some clones are missing from TCRdb's copy, which holds only in-frame ones; the method was immunoSEQ multiplex PCR. D and trimming come from the DNA, and the V and J calls and clone size come from that table. Altogether approximately 210,000 clones are present, roughly 88% being singletons, with the ten largest covering about 6.8%. V was clipped by 1 base and J by 6 bases, with 13 bases between them. Germline assignment: CDR1 LGHDT and CDR2 YNNKEL (reference sequence). CDR3 size: 15 residues.

This clonotype was sampled from a middle-aged woman who had recovered from COVID-19. The sequenced sample was peripheral blood. The chain links TRBV3-1 (or the pseudogene TRBV3-2) to TRBJ2-1; possibly TRBD2 for D (6 bases). CDR3 residues: CASSQGVSGSNEQFF. CDR3 nucleotide sequence: TGTGCCAGCAGCCAAGGCGTATCCGGGAGCAATGAGCAGTTCTTC.